This is a list of T cell receptor beta chains from one sample in a study of cytomegalovirus exposure and HLA in healthy donors. Generated by immunoSEQ multiplex PCR, the TCRdb table keeps only in-frame clones and is missing some. Found here are some 170,000 clones, approximately 80% of them singletons; the top ten hold about 9.9%. The sequenced sample consisted of PBMCs. These receptors were obtained from a man aged 18 to 29 in good health and CMV-seropositive. Each CDR3 is given with its conserved first and last residue. D genes are given only for firm matches. The listing skips clone size in some rows; elsewhere it reads once, few, many or a size class.

size: .
J: TRBJ2-5
V: TRBV7-3
D: .
DNA: TGTGCCAGCAGCTTAATTTCAGAACAAGAGACCCAGTACTTC
CDR3: CASSLISEQETQYF

size: .
J: TRBJ1-5
V: TRBV5-8
D: .
DNA: TGTGCCAGCAGCATTGCATACGGGAACTATCAGCCCCAGCATTTT
CDR3: CASSIAYGNYQPQHF

size: once
J: TRBJ2-3
V: TRBV19
D: .
DNA: TGTGCCAGTAGTGCTACAGGCTCCACAGATACGCAGTATTTT
CDR3: CASSATGSTDTQYF

size: once
J: TRBJ1-1
V: TRBV7-9
D: .
DNA: TGTGCCAGCAGCTTAGTTGGGGCGAACACTGAAGCTTTCTTT
CDR3: CASSLVGANTEAFF

size: once
J: TRBJ2-5
V: TRBV25-1
D: TRBD1
DNA: TGTGCCAGCAGTGCCAATGGACAGGGGGCAGGAGAGACCCAGTACTTC
CDR3: CASSANGQGAGETQYF

size: .
J: TRBJ1-2
V: TRBV10-3
D: .
DNA: TGTGCCATCAGTGAGTACGGGGTGGATGGCTACACCTTC
CDR3: CAISEYGVDGYTF

size: .
J: TRBJ1-2
V: TRBV7-2
D: .
DNA: TGTGCCAGCAGCTTAGAACATCGGGTCAACTATGGCTACACCTTC
CDR3: CASSLEHRVNYGYTF

size: few
J: TRBJ2-7
V: TRBV5-4
D: .
DNA: TGTGCCAGCAGCCCCGGGACTGACTCCTACGAGCAGTACTTC
CDR3: CASSPGTDSYEQYF

size: .
J: TRBJ2-7
V: TRBV5-1
D: .
DNA: TGCGCCAGCAGCTTCCAACCAGGGGTTTACGAGCAGTACTTC
CDR3: CASSFQPGVYEQYF

size: .
J: TRBJ2-1
V: TRBV20-1
D: .
DNA: TGCAGTGCTAGAGGGAGCGGTGAGCAGTTCTTC
CDR3: CSARGSGEQFF

size: .
J: TRBJ1-1
V: TRBV7-9
D: .
DNA: TGTGCCAGCAGCTTAGGGGGGGGGAACACTGAAGCTTTCTTT
CDR3: CASSLGGGNTEAFF

size: .
J: TRBJ1-5
V: TRBV19
D: .
DNA: TGTGCCAGTAGTATTGTCAGGGGAGATCAGTCACCCCAGCATTTT
CDR3: CASSIVRGDQSPQHF

size: once
J: TRBJ1-4
V: TRBV9
D: .
DNA: TGTGCCAGCAGCGTAGGACCGAGGCCAGCGGAGAATGAAAAACTGTTTTTT
CDR3: CASSVGPRPAENEKLFF

size: .
J: TRBJ1-6
V: TRBV9
D: .
DNA: TGTGCCAGCAGCGCGGGAGACACCGCAGGTTCACCCCTCCACTTT
CDR3: CASSAGDTAGSPLHF

size: .
J: TRBJ1-2
V: TRBV6-5
D: .
DNA: TGTGCCAGCAGACGGGACACTTCTAACTATGGCTACACCTTC
CDR3: CASRRDTSNYGYTF

size: .
J: TRBJ2-3
V: TRBV14
D: .
DNA: TGTGCCAGCAGCCGACAGATCGGACCAGATACGCAGTATTTT
CDR3: CASSRQIGPDTQYF

size: .
J: TRBJ1-5
V: TRBV27
D: .
DNA: TGTGCCAGCAGTTTAACTGGGCCGGATCAGCCCCAGCATTTT
CDR3: CASSLTGPDQPQHF

size: .
J: TRBJ2-5
V: TRBV7-7
D: .
DNA: TGTGCCAGCAGCCCCGACAGAAAAGAGACCCAGTACTTC
CDR3: CASSPDRKETQYF

size: .
J: TRBJ1-6
V: TRBV2
D: TRBD1
DNA: TGTGCCAGCAGTCCTCACACGCTGGGACAGAGGATTAATTCACCCCTCCACTTT
CDR3: CASSPHTLGQRINSPLHF

size: few
J: TRBJ1-1
V: TRBV29-1
D: .
DNA: TGCAGCGTTGAAGGGTCGGCCCGGGACACTGAAGCTTTCTTT
CDR3: CSVEGSARDTEAFF

size: .
J: TRBJ2-5
V: TRBV5-6
D: TRBD2
DNA: TGTGCCAGCAGTCGAACTAGCGGGGGGGCTTGGTTAGAGACCCAGTACTTC
CDR3: CASSRTSGGAWLETQYF

size: .
J: TRBJ1-4
V: TRBV30
D: TRBD1
DNA: TGTGCCTGGATAAGCCGACAGGGGGCAACTAATGAAAAACTGTTTTTT
CDR3: CAWISRQGATNEKLFF

size: .
J: TRBJ2-3
V: TRBV9
D: TRBD2
DNA: TGTGCCAGCAGCGTTACTAGCGGAACTAGCACAGATACGCAGTATTTT
CDR3: CASSVTSGTSTDTQYF

size: .
J: TRBJ2-4
V: TRBV5-5
D: TRBD2
DNA: TGTGCCAGCAGCATAGGGACGGGGGGTTTAGGCATTCAGTACTTC
CDR3: CASSIGTGGLGIQYF

size: .
J: TRBJ2-3
V: TRBV27
D: .
DNA: TGTGCCAGCAGTTTTGCCCAGGGAGATACGCAGTATTTT
CDR3: CASSFAQGDTQYF

size: once
J: TRBJ2-1
V: TRBV5-8
D: .
DNA: TGTGCCAGCAGATTGGGACATCTCAATGAGCAGTTCTTC
CDR3: CASRLGHLNEQFF

size: .
J: TRBJ1-2
V: TRBV6-5
D: .
DNA: TGTGCCAGCAATTCGTTCCCAGGGCATGGCTACACCTTC
CDR3: CASNSFPGHGYTF

size: .
J: TRBJ2-2
V: TRBV12-5
D: TRBD1
DNA: TGTGCTAGTGGTTTGCCAGGACAGGGTTTCACCGGGGAGCTGTTTTTT
CDR3: CASGLPGQGFTGELFF

size: few
J: TRBJ2-3
V: TRBV18
D: TRBD1
DNA: TGTGCCAGCTCATCCATTGGACAGGGGGCAGATACGCAGTATTTT
CDR3: CASSSIGQGADTQYF

size: .
J: TRBJ2-6
V: TRBV5-1
D: .
DNA: TGCGCCAGCAGCTTGGTCATTGGGGCCAACGTCCTGACTTTC
CDR3: CASSLVIGANVLTF

size: once
J: TRBJ2-7
V: TRBV5-1
D: TRBD1
DNA: TGCGCCAGCAGCTCGCTGGGTTCCGGGACAGGATACTACGAGCAGTACTTC
CDR3: CASSSLGSGTGYYEQYF

size: .
J: TRBJ1-1
V: TRBV9
D: .
DNA: TGTGCCAGCAGCGTACCAGTTGCGAACACTGAAGCTTTCTTT
CDR3: CASSVPVANTEAFF

size: .
J: TRBJ1-5
V: TRBV6-1
D: .
DNA: TGTGCCAGCAGTGTAAAACCCCCAGAAAATAGCAATCAGCCCCAGCATTTT
CDR3: CASSVKPPENSNQPQHF

size: .
J: TRBJ1-2
V: TRBV20-1
D: .
DNA: TGCAGTGCTAGAGTAAGGGGCGGCTACACCTTC
CDR3: CSARVRGGYTF

size: .
J: TRBJ2-1
V: TRBV5-1
D: TRBD2
DNA: TGCGCCAGCAGCTTCGGGACTAGCGGTTCCTACAATGAGCAGTTCTTC
CDR3: CASSFGTSGSYNEQFF

size: few
J: TRBJ2-7
V: TRBV6-5
D: .
DNA: TGTGCCAGCAATAACCTAGAAGGAGAGCAGTACTTC
CDR3: CASNNLEGEQYF

size: .
J: TRBJ1-2
V: TRBV5-6
D: .
DNA: TGTGCCAGCAGCTTGGTTTCGTCCGCAGGCTTAAACACCTTC
CDR3: CASSLVSSAGLNTF

size: .
J: TRBJ2-7
V: TRBV9
D: .
DNA: TGTGCCAGCAGCGTAGACAGCTCCATTTCCTACGAGCAGTACTTC
CDR3: CASSVDSSISYEQYF

size: .
J: TRBJ2-3
V: TRBV6-1
D: TRBD2
DNA: TGTGCCAGCAGTGAATATCCAGCGGGGGAATTAGCTGTCCCCACAGATACGCAGTATTTT
CDR3: CASSEYPAGELAVPTDTQYF

size: .
J: TRBJ2-1
V: TRBV11-1
D: TRBD1
DNA: TGTGCCAGCAGCTCCGACAGGGCGAATGAGCAGTTCTTC
CDR3: CASSSDRANEQFF

size: .
J: TRBJ1-2
V: TRBV30
D: TRBD1
DNA: TGTGCCTGGAGGAGGGGACAGGGAACAACTGGCTACACCTTC
CDR3: CAWRRGQGTTGYTF

size: .
J: TRBJ1-2
V: TRBV29-1
D: TRBD1
DNA: TGCACCATTCGCGGAGGAGGGGGCGGGGGGAACTATGGCTACACCTTC
CDR3: CTIRGGGGGGNYGYTF

size: .
J: TRBJ2-2
V: TRBV11-3
D: .
DNA: TGTGCCAGCAGCTTGGGCACAATCGCGAACACCGGGGAGCTGTTTTTT
CDR3: CASSLGTIANTGELFF

size: .
J: TRBJ2-3
V: TRBV25-1
D: .
DNA: TGTGCCAGCAGTGAACGGGATACGCAGTATTTT
CDR3: CASSERDTQYF

size: few
J: TRBJ2-7
V: TRBV16
D: .
DNA: TGTGCCAGCAGCCAATCGCAGGGCCGCGAGCAGTACTTC
CDR3: CASSQSQGREQYF

size: .
J: TRBJ1-1
V: TRBV5-4
D: .
DNA: TGTGCCAGCAGCTTGGTTCAGGGCCCGCATGAAGCTTTCTTT
CDR3: CASSLVQGPHEAFF

size: once
J: TRBJ1-1
V: TRBV19
D: TRBD1
DNA: TGTGCCAGTAGCCCGGACAGGGGGACTGAAGCTTTCTTT
CDR3: CASSPDRGTEAFF

size: few
J: TRBJ2-2
V: TRBV7-2
D: .
DNA: TGTGCCAGCAGCTTAGAACAGGACCCAAACACCGGGGAGCTGTTTTTT
CDR3: CASSLEQDPNTGELFF

size: .
J: TRBJ2-7
V: TRBV11-2
D: TRBD2
DNA: TGTGCCAGCAGCTTCACTTGGACTAGCGGGGGCTACGAGCAGTACTTC
CDR3: CASSFTWTSGGYEQYF

size: .
J: TRBJ2-1
V: TRBV5-1
D: TRBD2
DNA: TGCGCCAGCAGCTTGACTAGCGGGGGGACCTCCAATGAGCAGTTCTTC
CDR3: CASSLTSGGTSNEQFF

size: .
J: TRBJ2-1
V: TRBV6-5
D: TRBD2
DNA: TGTGCCAGCAGCCCCAGCGGGGGCTATGGCAATGAGCAGTTCTTC
CDR3: CASSPSGGYGNEQFF

size: .
J: TRBJ2-1
V: TRBV4-3
D: .
DNA: TGCGCCAGCAGCCAAGATTTTGGCTCATTCTATGAGCAGTTCTTC
CDR3: CASSQDFGSFYEQFF

size: few
J: TRBJ2-7
V: TRBV6-5
D: TRBD1
DNA: TGTGCCACCGGACAGGGCTACGAGCAGTACTTC
CDR3: CATGQGYEQYF